This entry concerns a single T cell receptor (beta chain). What it recognizes is unknown. This record belongs to a study of cytomegalovirus exposure and HLA in healthy donors. In the PCR, 60 Vbeta and 13 Jbeta primers were used. Only in-frame clones appear in the TCRdb table, and some are missing; sequencing was by immunoSEQ multiplex PCR. Found here are some 77,000 clones, around 77% of them singletons; the top ten hold 20% to 25%. The length of the CDR3 is 15 residues. Losses at the gene ends were 1 base for V and 3 bases for J; bases not matched to a gene: 4. Germline V gives CDR1 SGHVS, CDR2 FNYEAQ. Overall study results and limits: Overall, around 160 TCR beta chains were annotated as cytomegalovirus-associated. Analyzed later, most CMV-associated TCR beta chains appeared HLA-restricted. Per a prior analysis, the majority of TCR beta V segments were productive roughly 87% or roughly 30% of the time.

Sequenced material: PBMCs. This chain uses TRBV7-6 with TRBJ2-3; 7 bases are shared with TRBD1. This clonotype was sampled from a woman in her thirties or forties in good health and CMV-seropositive. This CDR3 reads CASSLESGGTDTQYF. The CDR3 bases are TGTGCCAGCAGCTTAGAGTCAGGGGGTACAGATACGCAGTATTTT.